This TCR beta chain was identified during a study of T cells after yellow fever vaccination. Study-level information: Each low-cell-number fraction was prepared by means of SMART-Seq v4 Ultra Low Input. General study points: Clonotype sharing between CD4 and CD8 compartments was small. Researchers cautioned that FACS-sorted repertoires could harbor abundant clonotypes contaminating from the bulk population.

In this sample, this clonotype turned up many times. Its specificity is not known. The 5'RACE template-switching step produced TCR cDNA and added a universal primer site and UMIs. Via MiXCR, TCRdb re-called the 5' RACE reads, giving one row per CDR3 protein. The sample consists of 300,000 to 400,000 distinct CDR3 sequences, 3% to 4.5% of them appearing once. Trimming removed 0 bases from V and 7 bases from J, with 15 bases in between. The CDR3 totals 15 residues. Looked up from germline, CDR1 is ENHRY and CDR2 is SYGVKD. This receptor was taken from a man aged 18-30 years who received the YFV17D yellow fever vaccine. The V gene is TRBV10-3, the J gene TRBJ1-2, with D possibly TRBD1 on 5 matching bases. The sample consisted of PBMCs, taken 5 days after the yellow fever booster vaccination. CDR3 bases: TGTGCCATCAGTGAGTCGGAGGGGAGTTTTCCTGGCTACACCTTC. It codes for CAISESEGSFPGYTF.